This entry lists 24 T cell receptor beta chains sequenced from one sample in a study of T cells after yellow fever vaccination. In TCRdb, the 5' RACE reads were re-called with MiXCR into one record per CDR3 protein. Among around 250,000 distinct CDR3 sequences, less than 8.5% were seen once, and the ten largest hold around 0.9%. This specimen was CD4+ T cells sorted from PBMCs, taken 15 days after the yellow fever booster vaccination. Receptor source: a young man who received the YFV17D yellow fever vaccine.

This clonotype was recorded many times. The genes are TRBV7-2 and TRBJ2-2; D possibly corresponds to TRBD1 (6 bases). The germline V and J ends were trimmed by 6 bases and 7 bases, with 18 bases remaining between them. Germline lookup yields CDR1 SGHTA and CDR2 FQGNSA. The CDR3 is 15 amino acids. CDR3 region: CASSLQGRAIGELFF. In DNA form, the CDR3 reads TGTGCCAGCAGTCTCCAGGGGAGAGCTATCGGGGAGCTGTTTTTT. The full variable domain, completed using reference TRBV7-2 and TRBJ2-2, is GAGVSQSPSNKVTEKGKDVELRCDPISGHTALYWYRQSLGQGLEFLIYFQGNSAPDKSGLPSDRFSAERTGGSVSTLTIQRTQQEDSAVYLCASSLQGRAIGELFFGEGSRLTVL.

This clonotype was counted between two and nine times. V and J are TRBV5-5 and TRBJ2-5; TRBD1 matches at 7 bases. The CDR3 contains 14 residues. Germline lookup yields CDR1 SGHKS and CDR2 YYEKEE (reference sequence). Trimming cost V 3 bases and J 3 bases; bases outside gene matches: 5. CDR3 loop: CASSSTTGEETQYF. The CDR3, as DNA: TGTGCCAGCAGCTCCACAACAGGGGAAGAGACCCAGTACTTC.

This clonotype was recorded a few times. The CDR3 coding sequence is TGTGCCTGGAGTCAGGTCACCGGGGAGCTGTTTTTT. This gives the protein CAWSQVTGELFF. The chain is built from TRBV30 and TRBJ2-2; D is unresolved. The V end lost 2 bases, the J end lost 4 bases, and 5 bases lay between the germline ends. The CDR3 contains 12 residues. Germline loops: CDR1 GTSNPN, CDR2 SVGIG (reference sequence). Looking up the rest from reference TRBV30 and TRBJ2-2 gives the full variable domain: SQTIHQWPATLVQPVGSPLSLECTVEGTSNPNLYWYRQAAGRGLQLLFYSVGIGQISSEVPQNLSASRPQDRQFILSSKKLLLSDSGFYLCAWSQVTGELFFGEGSRLTVL.

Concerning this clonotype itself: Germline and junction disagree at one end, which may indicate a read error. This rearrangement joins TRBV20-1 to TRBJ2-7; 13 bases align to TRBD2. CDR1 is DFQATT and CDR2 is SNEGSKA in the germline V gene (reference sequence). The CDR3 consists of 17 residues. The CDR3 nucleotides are TGCTGTGCTCCTCCCCGGACTAGCGGGAGTAGGATCGACGAGCAGTACTTC. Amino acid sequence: CCAPPRTSGSRIDEQYF.

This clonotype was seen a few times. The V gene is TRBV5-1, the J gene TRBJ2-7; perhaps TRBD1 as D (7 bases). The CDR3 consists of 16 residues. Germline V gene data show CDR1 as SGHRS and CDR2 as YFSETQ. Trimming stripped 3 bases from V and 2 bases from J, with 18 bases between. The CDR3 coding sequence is TGCGCCAGCAGCTCGCCAGGGGGTAGCGGCACCTACGAGCAGTACTTC. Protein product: CASSSPGGSGTYEQYF.

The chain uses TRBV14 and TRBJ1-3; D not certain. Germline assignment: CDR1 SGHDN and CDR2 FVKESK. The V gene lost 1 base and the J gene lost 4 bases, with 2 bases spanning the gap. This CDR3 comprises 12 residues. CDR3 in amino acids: CASSQVGNTIYF. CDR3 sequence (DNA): TGTGCCAGCAGCCAAGTCGGAAACACCATATATTTT.

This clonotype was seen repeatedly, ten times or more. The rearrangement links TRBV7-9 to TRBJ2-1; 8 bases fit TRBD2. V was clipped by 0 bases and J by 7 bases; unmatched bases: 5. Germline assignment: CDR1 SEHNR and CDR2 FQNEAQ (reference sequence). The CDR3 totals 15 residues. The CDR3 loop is CASSLAGLVWNEQFF. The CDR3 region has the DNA TGTGCCAGCAGCTTAGCGGGACTAGTGTGGAATGAGCAGTTCTTC. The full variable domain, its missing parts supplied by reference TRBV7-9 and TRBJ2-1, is DTGVSQNPRHKITKRGQNVTFRCDPISEHNRLYWYRQTLGQGPEFLTYFQNEAQLEKSRLLSDRFSAERPKGSFSTLEIQRTEQGDSAMYLCASSLAGLVWNEQFFGPGTRLTVL.

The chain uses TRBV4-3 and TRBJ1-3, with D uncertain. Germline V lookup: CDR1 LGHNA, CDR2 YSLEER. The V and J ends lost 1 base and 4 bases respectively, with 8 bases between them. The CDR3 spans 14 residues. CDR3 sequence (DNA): TGCGCCAGCAGCCAAGGTTATGGAGGAAACACCATATATTTT. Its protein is CASSQGYGGNTIYF.

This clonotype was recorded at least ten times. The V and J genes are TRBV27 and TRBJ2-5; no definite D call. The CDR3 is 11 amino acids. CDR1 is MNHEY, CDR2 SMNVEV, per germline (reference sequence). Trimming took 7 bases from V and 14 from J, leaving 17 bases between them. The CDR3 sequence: CASMAKAHQYF. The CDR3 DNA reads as TGTGCCAGCATGGCTAAGGCACACCAATACTTC.

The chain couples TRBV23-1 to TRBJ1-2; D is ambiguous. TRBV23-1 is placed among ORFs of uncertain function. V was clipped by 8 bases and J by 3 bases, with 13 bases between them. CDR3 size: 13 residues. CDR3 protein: CASREGRDYGYTF. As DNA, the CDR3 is TGCGCCAGCCGGGAAGGGCGGGACTATGGCTACACCTTC.

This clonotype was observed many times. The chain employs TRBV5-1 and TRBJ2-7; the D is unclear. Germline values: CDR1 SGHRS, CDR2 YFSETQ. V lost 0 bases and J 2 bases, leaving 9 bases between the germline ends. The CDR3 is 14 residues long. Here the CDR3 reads CASSLGSATYEQYF. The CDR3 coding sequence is TGCGCCAGCAGCTTGGGCAGTGCCACCTACGAGCAGTACTTC.

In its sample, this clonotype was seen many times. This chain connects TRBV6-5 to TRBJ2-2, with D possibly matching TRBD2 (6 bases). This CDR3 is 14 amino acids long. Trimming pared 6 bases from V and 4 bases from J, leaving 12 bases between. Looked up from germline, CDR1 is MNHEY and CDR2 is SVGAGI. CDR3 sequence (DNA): TGTGCCAGCAGGATGGGAGGCGGCACCGGGGAGCTGTTTTTT. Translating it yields CASRMGGGTGELFF.

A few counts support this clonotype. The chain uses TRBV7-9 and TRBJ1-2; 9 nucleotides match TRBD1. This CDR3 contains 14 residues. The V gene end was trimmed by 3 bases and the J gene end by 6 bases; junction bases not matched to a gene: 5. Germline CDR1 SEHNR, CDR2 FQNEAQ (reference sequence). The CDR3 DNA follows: TGTGCCAGCAGCTTGGGGACAGGGTCCGATGGCTACACCTTC. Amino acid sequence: CASSLGTGSDGYTF.

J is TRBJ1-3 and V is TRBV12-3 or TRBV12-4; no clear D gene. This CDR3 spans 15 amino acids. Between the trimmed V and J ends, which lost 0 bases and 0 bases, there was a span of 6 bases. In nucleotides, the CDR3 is TGTGCCAGCAGTTTAGCCAGCTCCTCTGGAAACACCATATATTTT. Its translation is CASSLASSSGNTIYF.

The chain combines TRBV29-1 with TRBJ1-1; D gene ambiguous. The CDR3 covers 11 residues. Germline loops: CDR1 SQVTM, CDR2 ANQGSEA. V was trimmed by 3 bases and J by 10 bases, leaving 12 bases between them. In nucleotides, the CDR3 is TGCAGCGTTGAGAATAAGGGAGCAGCTTTCTTT. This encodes CSVENKGAAFF.

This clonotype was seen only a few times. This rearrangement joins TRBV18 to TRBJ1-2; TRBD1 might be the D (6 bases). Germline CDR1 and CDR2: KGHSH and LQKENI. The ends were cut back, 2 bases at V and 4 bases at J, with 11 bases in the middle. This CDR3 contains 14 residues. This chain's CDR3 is CASSPTDSSYGYTF. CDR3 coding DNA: TGTGCCAGCTCACCAACGGACAGTTCCTATGGCTACACCTTC. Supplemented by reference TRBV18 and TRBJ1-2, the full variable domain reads NAGVMQNPRHLVRRRGQEARLRCSPMKGHSHVYWYRQLPEEGLKFMVYLQKENIIDESGMPKERFSAEFPKEGPSILRIQQVVRGDSAAYFCASSPTDSSYGYTFGSGTRLTVV.

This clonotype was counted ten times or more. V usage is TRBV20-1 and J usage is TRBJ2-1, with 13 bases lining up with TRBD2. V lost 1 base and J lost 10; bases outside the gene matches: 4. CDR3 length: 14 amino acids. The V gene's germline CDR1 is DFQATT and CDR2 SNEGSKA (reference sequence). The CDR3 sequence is CSARGTSGSLEQFF. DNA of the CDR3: TGCAGTGCTAGAGGGACTAGCGGGAGTTTGGAGCAGTTCTTC.

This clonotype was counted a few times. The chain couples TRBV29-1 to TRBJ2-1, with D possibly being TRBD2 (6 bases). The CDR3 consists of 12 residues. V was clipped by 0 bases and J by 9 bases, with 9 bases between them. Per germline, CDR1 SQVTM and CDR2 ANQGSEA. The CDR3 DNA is TGCAGCGTTGAAGATGCGGGGAGTGAGCAGTTCTTC. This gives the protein CSVEDAGSEQFF.

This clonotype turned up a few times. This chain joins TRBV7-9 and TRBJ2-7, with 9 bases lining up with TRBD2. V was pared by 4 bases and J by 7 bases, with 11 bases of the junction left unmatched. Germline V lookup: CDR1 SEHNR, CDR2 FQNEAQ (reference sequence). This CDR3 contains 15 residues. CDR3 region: CASSSTTGLAREQYF. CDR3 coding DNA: TGTGCCAGCAGCTCAACGACGGGACTAGCCCGGGAGCAGTACTTC. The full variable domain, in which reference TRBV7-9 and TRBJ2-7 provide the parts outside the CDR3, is DTGVSQNPRHKITKRGQNVTFRCDPISEHNRLYWYRQTLGQGPEFLTYFQNEAQLEKSRLLSDRFSAERPKGSFSTLEIQRTEQGDSAMYLCASSSTTGLAREQYFGPGTRLTVT.

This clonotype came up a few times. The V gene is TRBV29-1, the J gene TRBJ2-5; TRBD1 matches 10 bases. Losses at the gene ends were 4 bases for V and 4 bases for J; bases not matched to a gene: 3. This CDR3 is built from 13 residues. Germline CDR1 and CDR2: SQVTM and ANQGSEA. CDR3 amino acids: CSVGQGAGETQYF. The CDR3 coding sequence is TGCAGCGTTGGACAGGGGGCCGGAGAGACCCAGTACTTC.

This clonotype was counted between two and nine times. DNA of the CDR3: TGCGCCAGCAGCTTGGGGGACAGGGGTCAAGAGACCCAGTACTTC. This encodes CASSLGDRGQETQYF. J is TRBJ2-5 and V is TRBV5-1; 10 bases line up with TRBD1. Losses at the gene ends were 0 bases for V and 2 bases for J; bases not matched to a gene: 1. The germline gives CDR1 SGHRS, CDR2 YFSETQ. This CDR3 is 15 amino acids long.

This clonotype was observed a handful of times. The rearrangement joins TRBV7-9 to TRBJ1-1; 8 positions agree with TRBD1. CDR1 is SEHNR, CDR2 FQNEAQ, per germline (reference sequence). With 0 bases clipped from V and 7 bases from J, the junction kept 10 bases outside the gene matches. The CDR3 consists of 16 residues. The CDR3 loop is CASSLAGAQGAGEAFF. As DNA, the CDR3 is TGTGCCAGCAGCTTAGCTGGGGCGCAGGGGGCTGGTGAAGCTTTCTTT.

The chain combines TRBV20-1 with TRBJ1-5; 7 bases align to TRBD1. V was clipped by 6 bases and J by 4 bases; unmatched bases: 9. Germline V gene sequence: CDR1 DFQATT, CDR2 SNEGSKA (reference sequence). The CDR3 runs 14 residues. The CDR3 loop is CSAPAGTANQPQHF. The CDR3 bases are TGCAGTGCGCCGGCCGGGACAGCAAATCAGCCCCAGCATTTT.

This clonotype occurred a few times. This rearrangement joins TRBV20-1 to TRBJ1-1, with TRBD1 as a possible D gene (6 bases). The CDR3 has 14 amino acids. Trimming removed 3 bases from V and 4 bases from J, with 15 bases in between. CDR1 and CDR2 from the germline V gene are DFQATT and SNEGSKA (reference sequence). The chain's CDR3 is CSARGGQGGTEAFF. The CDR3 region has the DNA TGCAGTGCTAGGGGGGGCCAGGGAGGCACTGAAGCTTTCTTT.